This section outlines one T cell receptor beta chain sequence together with its context. Its antigen is still unknown. Using a J-beta primer mix together with a sample-barcoded 5' primer, a second PCR was run for 7 to 11 cycles. TCRdb ran MiXCR on the 5' RACE reads and lists one entry per CDR3 protein. The table has about 800,000 distinct CDR3 sequences, around 25% seen once; the top ten hold approximately 4%. This record belongs to a study of blood T cells in healthy people across ages. Study results and caveats: Both higher diversity and more naive CD4+ cells marked long-lived donors when set against aged donors.

The V segment lost 1 base and the J segment 4 bases; nucleotides outside the gene matches: 5. CDR3 length: 15 amino acids. Germline CDR1 and CDR2: DFQATT and SNEGSKA (reference sequence). This sample was also put to use in a study of T cells of mothers and their children.

The sequenced sample consisted of blood. This clonotype was sampled from a boy aged 5 to 17 in good health. V and J are TRBV20-1 and TRBJ2-1; 9 bases match TRBD1. DNA for the CDR3: TGCAGTGCTAGAGCCGGGACAGGGAAGTACAATGAGCAGTTCTTC. Translated, it gives CSARAGTGKYNEQFF.